A single sample is the source of the 21 T cell receptor beta chains below, sequenced in a study of cytomegalovirus exposure and HLA in healthy donors. Primers for the PCR totalled 60 Vbeta and 13 Jbeta. Profiling relied on immunoSEQ multiplex PCR, and the TCRdb table lists in-frame clones only, not all of them. The top ten hold approximately 16% of the sample, which has about 84,000 clones, 55% to 65% seen once. Sequencing was performed on PBMCs. The receptors come from a woman aged 40-49 years in good health and CMV-seropositive.

This clone has more than one count but fewer than ten. V gene TRBV28 combines with J gene TRBJ1-1; D is possibly TRBD1 (5 bases). The V gene's germline CDR1 is MDHEN and CDR2 SYDVKM. V was pared by 6 bases and J by 0 bases, with 17 bases between. The CDR3 length is 16 residues. CDR3 bases: TGTGCCAGCAGCCTCGGACACGAAGTTGTGAACACTGAAGCTTTCTTT. Protein sequence: CASSLGHEVVNTEAFF.

The V and J genes are TRBV27 and TRBJ1-1, with D maybe TRBD1 (5 bases). This CDR3 region has 15 residues. V was clipped by 3 bases and J by 5 bases, with 16 bases between them. Germline assignment: CDR1 MNHEY and CDR2 SMNVEV (reference sequence). DNA for the CDR3: TGTGCCAGCAGTTTCTCCACCCAGGGAACTACTGAAGCTTTCTTT. Translated, it gives CASSFSTQGTTEAFF.

This clone was counted once. At one boundary the junction diverges from the germline segment, which might be a read error. The chain links TRBV6-1 to TRBJ2-7; 11 bases fit TRBD1. This CDR3 is 13 amino acids long. The germline V gene has CDR1 MNHNS and CDR2 SASEGT. CDR3 in amino acids: CASSLNEGTGGNF. The CDR3 coding sequence is TGTGCCAGCAGTCTCAACGAAGGGACAGGGGGGAACTTC.

The V and J genes are TRBV28 and TRBJ2-7, with D possibly being TRBD2 (6 bases). Trimming pared 8 bases from V and 4 bases from J, leaving 21 bases between. CDR1 and CDR2 from the germline V gene are MDHEN and SYDVKM. The length of the CDR3 is 15 residues. The CDR3 nucleotides read TGTGCCAGCTCCACCCCGGCGGGACCCTCTTACGAGCAGTACTTC. Protein: CASSTPAGPSYEQYF.

In its sample, this clone was seen a few times. V and J are TRBV11-2 and TRBJ2-1, with 7 nucleotides matching TRBD1. Germline V gene sequence: CDR1 SGHAT, CDR2 FQNNGV. The length of the CDR3 is 15 residues. J gave up 3 bases and V 6 bases, and 8 bases lay outside the gene matches. The CDR3 spells CASRQPGTVYNEQFF. The DNA of the CDR3 is TGTGCCAGCAGACAACCCGGGACAGTCTACAATGAGCAGTTCTTC. The full variable domain, with the rest looked up from reference TRBV11-2 and TRBJ2-1, is EAGVAQSPRYKIIEKRQSVAFWCNPISGHATLYWYQQILGQGPKLLIQFQNNGVVDDSQLPKDRFSAERLKGVDSTLKIQPAKLEDSAVYLCASRQPGTVYNEQFFGPGTRLTVL.

This chain connects TRBV5-6 to TRBJ2-3; TRBD1 is a possible D gene (5 bases). CDR3 size: 15 residues. Trimming shortened V by 4 bases and J by 2 bases, and 14 bases separated the two germline ends. From germline, CDR1 is SGHDT and CDR2 YYEEEE. CDR3: CASSPTTVSTDTQYF. CDR3 DNA: TGTGCCAGCAGCCCCACGACAGTATCCACAGATACGCAGTATTTT.

The chain uses TRBV7-9 and TRBJ1-1; tentative D call: TRBD1 (6 bases). CDR3 length: 14 residues. V lost 4 bases, J lost 4 bases, and 13 bases lay in between. In germline, CDR1 is SEHNR, CDR2 FQNEAQ (reference sequence). Here the CDR3 reads CASSSKGDSTEAFF. CDR3 DNA sequence: TGTGCCAGCAGCTCTAAGGGGGATTCCACTGAAGCTTTCTTT.

V is TRBV4-2 and J is TRBJ2-2; weak D call: TRBD2 (7 bases). From germline, CDR1 is LGHNA and CDR2 YNFKEQ. V shed 4 bases and J shed 5 bases, with 17 bases lying between them. This CDR3 is built from 16 residues. The CDR3 bases are TGTGCCAGCAGCCGAGTGGGGGGGACACCAACCGGGGAGCTGTTTTTT. Its protein is CASSRVGGTPTGELFF.

This chain uses TRBV19 with TRBJ2-7; D is uncertain. With 5 bases removed from V and 5 bases from J, the gap between germline ends came to 13 bases. Germline V gene lookup returns CDR1 LNHDA and CDR2 SQIVND (reference sequence). CDR3 length: 13 residues. Here the CDR3 reads CASSARRRDEQYF. The CDR3 coding sequence is TGTGCCAGTAGTGCTCGACGGAGAGACGAGCAGTACTTC.

This clone was seen only a few times. Other DNA sequences in this sample translate to the same CDR3. The chain joins TRBV6-6 to TRBJ2-6, with D uncertain. Germline CDR1 and CDR2: MNHNY and SVGAGI (reference sequence). Trimming removed 8 bases from V and 0 bases from J, with 8 bases in between. This CDR3 comprises 14 residues. The CDR3 sequence: CASSPYSGANVLTF. As DNA, the CDR3 is TGTGCCAGCTCCCCCTACTCTGGGGCCAACGTCCTGACTTTC.

V and J are TRBV7-9 and TRBJ2-7; TRBD2 agrees at 9 bases. The ends lost 1 base at V and 3 bases at J; junction bases unmatched: 4. CDR1 and CDR2 from the germline V gene are SEHNR and FQNEAQ (reference sequence). CDR3 size: 15 residues. The DNA for the CDR3 is TGTGCCAGCAGCTTAGGCGGGAGGGCCTTCTACGAGCAGTACTTC. Its protein is CASSLGGRAFYEQYF.

The gene calls are TRBV6-5 and TRBJ2-7, with D maybe TRBD2 (6 bases). Germline lookup yields CDR1 MNHEY and CDR2 SVGAGI. There are 15 residues in the CDR3. V was clipped by 7 bases and J by 0 bases, with 16 bases between them. For the CDR3, the DNA is TGTGCCAGCACCTACGACGGGACTGGCTCCTACGAGCAGTACTTC. This translates into CASTYDGTGSYEQYF.

Only a few counts were recorded for this clone. This chain uses TRBV4-3 with TRBJ1-2; D is possibly TRBD1 (6 bases). The germline gives CDR1 LGHNA, CDR2 YSLEER. V lost 1 base to trimming and J lost 5 bases, with 11 bases between them. The CDR3 loop spans 14 amino acids. CDR3 residues: CASSQVGRGYGYTF. The CDR3 nucleotides are TGCGCCAGCAGCCAAGTGGGCAGGGGATATGGCTACACCTTC.

The rearrangement links TRBV7-2 to TRBJ2-3; TRBD2 is a possible D gene (6 bases). This CDR3 has 14 amino acids. Germline V lookup: CDR1 SGHTA, CDR2 FQGNSA. Deletions cut 1 base from V and 4 bases from J, with 9 bases between. The CDR3 region has the DNA TGTGCCAGCAGCTTAGAGTGGGGGGCAGATACGCAGTATTTT. It yields the protein CASSLEWGADTQYF.

This clone has just a few counts. V and J are TRBV7-9 and TRBJ1-5; D is undetermined. Trimming shortened V by 1 base and J by 6 bases, and 7 bases separated the two germline ends. The CDR3 covers 13 residues. Germline loops: CDR1 SEHNR, CDR2 FQNEAQ (reference sequence). The CDR3 protein is CASSLELGQPQHF. CDR3 DNA: TGTGCCAGCAGCTTAGAACTCGGTCAGCCCCAGCATTTT.

The rearrangement joins TRBV7-2 to TRBJ2-3, with 7 positions matching TRBD2. The CDR3 length is 15 residues. Losses at the gene ends were 5 bases for V and 1 base for J; bases not matched to a gene: 6. The germline V gene encodes CDR1 SGHTA and CDR2 FQGNSA. The CDR3 is CASSVLGGGTDTQYF. CDR3 in DNA: TGTGCCAGCAGCGTACTGGGGGGGGGCACAGATACGCAGTATTTT.

DNA for the CDR3: TGTGCCATCAGCACTAGCGGGGGCCTCAATGAGCAGTTCTTC. This translates into CAISTSGGLNEQFF. This chain uses TRBV10-3 with TRBJ2-1, with 11 bases lining up with TRBD2. The germline V gene encodes CDR1 ENHRY and CDR2 SYGVKD. Unmatched junction bases numbered 4, after V lost 6 bases and J lost 6 bases. The CDR3 loop spans 14 amino acids.

The chain carries TRBV30 and TRBJ1-5, with D unclear. The CDR3 is 13 residues long. V lost 2 bases to trimming and J lost 0 bases, with 5 bases between them. Germline loops: CDR1 GTSNPN, CDR2 SVGIG (reference sequence). This CDR3 is CAWSTDSNQPQHF. The CDR3, as DNA: TGTGCCTGGAGTACTGATAGCAATCAGCCCCAGCATTTT.

The chain employs TRBV7-9 and TRBJ2-1; 9 nucleotides match TRBD2. The CDR3 is 13 amino acids. The germline V gene has CDR1 SEHNR and CDR2 FQNEAQ (reference sequence). Trimming cost V 8 bases and J 2 bases; bases outside gene matches: 1. CDR3 protein: CASAGGAYNEQFF. Here the CDR3 DNA reads TGTGCCAGCGCGGGGGGGGCCTACAATGAGCAGTTCTTC.

V usage is TRBV4-1 and J usage is TRBJ2-3; TRBD2 matches 10 bases. Germline V gene sequence: CDR1 MGHRA, CDR2 YSYEKL. Trimming cost V 0 bases and J 1 base; bases outside gene matches: 4. CDR3 length: 17 amino acids. DNA of the CDR3: TGCGCCAGCAGCCAAGAACTAGCGGGGACGGGCACAGATACGCAGTATTTT. Its protein is CASSQELAGTGTDTQYF.

The chain joins TRBV6-1 to TRBJ2-1; tentative D call: TRBD1 (6 bases). CDR1 is MNHNS, CDR2 SASEGT, per germline. The CDR3 length is 15 residues. The V end lost 2 bases, the J end lost 6 bases, and 14 bases lay between the germline ends. The CDR3 spells CASSESEDRANEQFF. In DNA, the CDR3 is TGTGCCAGCAGTGAATCGGAGGACAGAGCCAATGAGCAGTTCTTC.